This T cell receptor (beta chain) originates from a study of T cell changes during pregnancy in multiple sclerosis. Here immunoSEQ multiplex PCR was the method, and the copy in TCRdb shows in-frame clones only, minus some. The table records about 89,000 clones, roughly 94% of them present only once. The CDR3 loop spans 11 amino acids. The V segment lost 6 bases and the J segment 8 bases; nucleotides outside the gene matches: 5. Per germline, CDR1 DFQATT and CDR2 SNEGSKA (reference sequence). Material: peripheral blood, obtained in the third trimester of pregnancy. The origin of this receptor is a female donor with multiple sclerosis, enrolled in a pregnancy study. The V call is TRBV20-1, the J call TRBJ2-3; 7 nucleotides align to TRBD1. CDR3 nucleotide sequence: TGCAGTGCAGGAGCAGGGGGTACGCAGTATTTT. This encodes CSAGAGGTQYF.